A selection of T cell receptor beta chains follows, all from one sample in a study of cytomegalovirus exposure and HLA in healthy donors. The method was immunoSEQ multiplex PCR; TCRdb's version includes in-frame clones alone and lacks a portion of them. The table shows some 150,000 clones, with about 70% occurring only once. Sequenced input: PBMCs. These receptors were obtained from a woman aged 40 to 50 in good health and CMV-seronegative. Both conserved end residues are part of each CDR3. The D gene is left open where the match is weak. Not all rows give a size; the values are once, few, many and, for expanded clones, a class.

TRBV5-5,TRBJ1-1,.,TRBD1,CASSSGTGGTEAFF,TGTGCCAGCAGCTCCGGGACAGGGGGCACTGAAGCTTTCTTT
TRBV5-1,TRBJ2-2,few,.,CASSLVEGSNTGELFF,TGCGCCAGCAGCTTGGTGGAGGGGTCCAACACCGGGGAGCTGTTTTTT
TRBV5-6,TRBJ1-1,.,TRBD1,CASSRGQGLNTEAFF,TGTGCCAGCAGCAGAGGACAGGGGCTGAACACTGAAGCTTTCTTT
TRBV6-6,TRBJ2-7,once,.,CASSYGPGPGEQYF,TGTGCCAGCAGTTACGGTCCGGGTCCCGGCGAGCAGTACTTC
TRBV5-1,TRBJ1-1,.,TRBD1,CASSLGQGGTEAFF,TGCGCCAGCAGCTTGGGACAGGGGGGCACTGAAGCTTTCTTT
TRBV15,TRBJ2-7,medium-sized,.,CATSRVGRTYEQYF,TGTGCCACCAGCAGAGTGGGCAGGACCTACGAGCAGTACTTC
TRBV27,TRBJ2-1,.,.,CASTPKGEFYNEQFF,TGTGCCAGCACCCCGAAGGGGGAGTTCTACAATGAGCAGTTCTTC
TRBV5-6,TRBJ1-4,.,.,CASSLAPLAPTAYNEKLFF,TGTGCCAGCAGCTTGGCCCCTTTAGCCCCGACAGCCTATAATGAAAAACTGTTTTTT
TRBV28,TRBJ1-5,.,.,CAIRGGVTLQPQHF,TGTGCCATACGAGGGGGGGTAACATTGCAGCCCCAGCATTTT
TRBV11-2,TRBJ1-4,.,.,CASSYLSGQFSEKLFF,TGTGCCAGCAGCTACCTAAGTGGACAGTTTTCTGAAAAACTGTTTTTT
TRBV27,TRBJ2-1,.,TRBD2,CASSLGLAGLNEQFF,TGTGCCAGCAGTCTAGGGCTAGCGGGTCTTAATGAGCAGTTCTTC
TRBV12-5,TRBJ1-2,once,.,CASGLELVGANYGYTF,TGTGCTAGTGGTTTGGAGTTAGTCGGGGCTAACTATGGCTACACCTTC
TRBV18,TRBJ2-7,few,TRBD1,CASSPRTGVPYEQYF,TGTGCCAGCTCACCTAGGACAGGGGTCCCCTACGAGCAGTACTTC
TRBV7-3,TRBJ2-7,.,.,CASSPRRGGEQYF,TGTGCCAGCAGCCCGCGCCGGGGTGGGGAGCAGTACTTC
TRBV6-1,TRBJ1-2,.,.,CASRYTANYGYTF,TGTGCCAGCAGGTATACAGCTAACTATGGCTACACCTTC
TRBV7-2,TRBJ1-5,.,.,CASSLDRVYRQPQHF,TGTGCCAGCAGCTTAGACAGGGTTTATCGGCAGCCCCAGCATTTT
TRBV5-6,TRBJ1-2,.,.,CASSFWEGIYGYTF,TGTGCCAGCAGCTTCTGGGAGGGGATCTATGGCTACACCTTC
TRBV30,TRBJ1-3,.,.,CAWSDGHASGNTIYF,TGTGCCTGGAGTGACGGACACGCCTCTGGAAACACCATATATTTT
TRBV27,TRBJ1-6,few,.,CASRNRDANSPLHF,TGTGCCAGCAGGAACAGGGACGCTAATTCCCCCCTCCACTTT
TRBV4-3,TRBJ1-2,few,.,CASSRGFSHLRGPSYGYTF,TGCGCCAGCAGCCGCGGCTTTAGTCATCTCAGGGGCCCCTCCTATGGCTACACCTTC